This entry describes one TCR beta chain. Its antigen target is currently unknown. Base qualities are not provided; no much larger clone lies one nucleotide away. TCRbeta CDR3 regions were amplified from genomic DNA by means of the immunoSEQ Assay, a bias-controlled multiplex PCR. The authors' analysis ran thus. Nucleated cell counts per sample were estimated from amplification of reference gene primers within the assay. Sequence reads were collapsed and filtered to measure the absolute abundance of every unique TCRbeta CDR3 rearrangement. For each sample, productive Simpson clonality was calculated as the square root of Simpson's diversity index over productive rearrangements. TCRdb took over this immuneACCESS table, retaining in-frame rearrangements with V and J assigned. Such tables are incomplete; in checked studies, under half of the missing clones stem from an unresolved V gene, and the remainder is unexplained. V and J calls and clone size are copied from that table; D and trimming were computed from the DNA. This sample lists 150,000 to 180,000 clones; around 85% were detected once. The ten largest clonotypes hold approximately 0.6% of the sample.

One collaborating source in Seattle enrolled patients during active infection and followed them longitudinally through the course of disease. Each collaborating institution followed its own protocols to collect whole blood in K2EDTA tubes. For TCRbeta analysis, collaborators shipped samples as frozen whole blood, isolated PBMCs, or DNA extracted from either of those sample types. The data originate from a study of blood T cell repertoires in COVID-19 (dated by TCRdb to the early 2020s). Notes on the research overall: Samples from collaborators originated in the United States, Italy and Spain and spanned both the acute and convalescent phases of COVID-19. The prospective study material was composed of cDNA or gDNA derived from T cells, B-cell-depleted T cells, or PBMCs. Subjects who had been exposed to COVID-19, were actively infected with it, or had recovered from it provided the deeply sampled blood TCRbeta repertoires that made up the dataset. The repertoires were released in a freely available public database meant as a resource for research on the immune response to SARS-CoV-2. The samples were drawn from the first 160 participants of the ongoing ImmuneRACE study and from 950 to 1,500 subjects provided by 6 global collaborators. A de-identified subject ID, COVID-19 status, age in years and sex were almost always included in the sample metadata. Where available, HLA class I and class II types were obtained from metadata supplied by the sample provider rather than from assay-based typing. Study-level results and caveats: The quantity of clinical and demographic metadata differed by source and by participant and was supplied without curation.

Relative to germline, V is 5 bases shorter and J is 2 bases shorter, with 12 bases between their ends. From the cysteine through the phenylalanine, the CDR3 covers 14 amino acids. Kept here is only the CDR3 DNA, which spans 42 bases and is read in frame from base 1. CDR1 and CDR2 are read off the germline V gene (reference sequence) as LNHDA and SQIVND. The clonotype comes from a man aged 60 to 69 with COVID-19, enrolled during active disease. The specimen sequenced was peripheral blood. The V and J segments used are TRBV19 and TRBJ1-2; a tentative D call is TRBD1 (5 bases match). The nucleotide sequence is given as TGTGCCAGTAGTTTGGGGCGGCCCAACTATGGCTACACCTTC. Its protein reads: CASSLGRPNYGYTF.